A single sample gave rise to the 12 T cell receptor beta chains below, sequenced in a study of blood T cell repertoires in COVID-19. Produced via immunoSEQ multiplex PCR; TCRdb's table is partial and in-frame only. The data contain under 130,000 clones, less than 85% of them singletons. The sequencing input was peripheral blood. The receptors originated from a man in his 70s with active or convalescent COVID-19.

As DNA, the CDR3 is TGTGCCAGCAGCCTTGGACAGGGTAGCACAGATACGCAGTATTTT. Translated: CASSLGQGSTDTQYF. The J gene is TRBJ2-3, the V gene TRBV9; 8 positions match TRBD1. The CDR3 runs 15 residues. J lost 0 bases, V lost 4 bases, and 4 bases had no gene match. The germline gives CDR1 SGDLS, CDR2 YYNGEE. Variable domain in full (rest from reference TRBV9 and TRBJ2-3): DSGVTQTPKHLITATGQRVTLRCSPRSGDLSVYWYQQSLDQGLQFLIQYYNGEERAKGNILERFSAQQFPDLHSELNLSSLELGDSALYFCASSLGQGSTDTQYFGPGTRLTVL.

The V call is TRBV5-1, the J call TRBJ2-7; 8 nucleotides match TRBD1. The CDR3 runs 14 residues. Germline lookup yields CDR1 SGHRS and CDR2 YFSETQ. With V trimmed by 3 bases and J by 1 base, 3 bases remained unmatched. The CDR3: CASSSNRGSYEQYF. In DNA, the CDR3 is TGCGCCAGCAGCTCCAACAGGGGGTCCTACGAGCAGTACTTC.

The chain is built from TRBV7-8 and TRBJ1-6; the match to TRBD1 covers 8 bases. This CDR3 contains 16 residues. The J segment lost 5 bases and the V segment lost 5 bases, leaving 8 bases of the junction unmatched. Per germline, CDR1 SGHVS and CDR2 FQNEAQ. The CDR3 DNA reads as TGTGCCAGCAGCATCCTACAGGGGGTACATAATTCACCCCTCCACTTT. Protein: CASSILQGVHNSPLHF. The complete variable domain, with remaining parts taken from reference TRBV7-8 and TRBJ1-6, reads GAGVSQSPRYKVAKRGQDVALRCDPISGHVSLFWYQQALGQGPEFLTYFQNEAQLDKSGLPSDRFFAERPEGSVSTLKIQRTQQEDSAVYLCASSILQGVHNSPLHFGNGTRLTVT.

V usage is TRBV7-8 and J usage is TRBJ1-2, with a possible D match to TRBD1 (6 bases). Trimming pared 5 bases from V and 7 bases from J, leaving 11 bases between. Germline V lookup: CDR1 SGHVS, CDR2 FQNEAQ. The CDR3 runs 12 residues. CDR3 protein: CASSTRGGGYTF. CDR3 in DNA: TGTGCCAGCAGCACGAGAGGGGGTGGCTACACCTTC.

The chain links TRBV28 to TRBJ1-5, with 9 bases fitting TRBD1. V gave up 9 bases and J gave up 1 base; unmatched junction bases: 4. This CDR3 is 14 amino acids long. Germline V gene lookup returns CDR1 MDHEN and CDR2 SYDVKM. The DNA of the CDR3 is TGTGCCAGTTACAGGGGGCAAAGCAATCAGCCCCAGCATTTT. Its protein is CASYRGQSNQPQHF.

In its sample, this clone was seen many times. The chain employs TRBV7-9 and TRBJ2-7; D gene ambiguous. There are 16 residues in the CDR3. From germline, CDR1 is SEHNR and CDR2 FQNEAQ (reference sequence). V was clipped by 4 bases and J by 0 bases, with 16 bases between them. CDR3 sequence reads: CASSSRPGWSSYEQYF. Here the CDR3 DNA reads TGTGCCAGCAGCTCCCGTCCCGGGTGGAGCTCCTACGAGCAGTACTTC.

J is TRBJ2-3 and V is TRBV9, with 7 positions matching TRBD1. Germline values: CDR1 SGDLS, CDR2 YYNGEE. The ends lost 2 bases at V and 3 bases at J; junction bases unmatched: 12. The CDR3 length is 17 residues. The CDR3 reads CASSVKDREAFTDTQYF. The CDR3 DNA sequence: TGTGCCAGCAGCGTTAAAGACAGGGAAGCTTTTACAGATACGCAGTATTTT.

This clone has more than one count but fewer than ten. The J gene is TRBJ2-7, the V gene TRBV11-2; 10 nucleotides agree with TRBD1. Per germline, CDR1 SGHAT and CDR2 FQNNGV. This CDR3 comprises 13 residues. The V and J ends lost 5 bases and 5 bases, in that order; junction bases with no gene match: 3. Here the CDR3 reads CASSRDRGHEQYF. CDR3 nucleotide sequence: TGTGCCAGCAGCCGGGACAGGGGCCACGAGCAGTACTTC. The full variable domain, its missing parts supplied by reference TRBV11-2 and TRBJ2-7, is EAGVAQSPRYKIIEKRQSVAFWCNPISGHATLYWYQQILGQGPKLLIQFQNNGVVDDSQLPKDRFSAERLKGVDSTLKIQPAKLEDSAVYLCASSRDRGHEQYFGPGTRLTVT.

This clone was detected a few times. The CDR3 bases are TGTGCCAGCAGCCAAGACTACGGGGGGGCCGAAGATACGCAGTATTTT. This codes for CASSQDYGGAEDTQYF. The chain employs TRBV4-2 and TRBJ2-3; 8 nucleotides agree with TRBD2. The CDR3 runs to 16 residues. Trimming removed 0 bases from V and 5 bases from J; junction bases left unmatched: 7. CDR1 LGHNA and CDR2 YNFKEQ come from the germline V gene.

This clone was recorded once. The rearrangement links TRBV30 to TRBJ2-1; D remains ambiguous. Trimming removed 4 bases from V and 2 bases from J, with 15 bases in between. CDR1 and CDR2 (germline): GTSNPN, SVGIG (reference sequence). The CDR3 has 15 amino acids. CDR3 nucleotides: TGTGCCTGGATAGGCAATAGCCGACCCTACAATGAGCAGTTCTTC. It specifies CAWIGNSRPYNEQFF.

This clone has just one count. This rearrangement joins TRBV9 to TRBJ2-3; a weak D match, TRBD2 (6 bases). Trimming stripped 3 bases from V and 6 bases from J, with 14 bases between. CDR1 and CDR2 from the germline V gene are SGDLS and YYNGEE. This CDR3 has 14 amino acids. CDR3: CASSAGTATDTQYF. DNA of the CDR3: TGTGCCAGCAGCGCCGGGACTGCCACTGATACGCAGTATTTT. Full variable domain (remainder filled in from reference TRBV9 and TRBJ2-3): DSGVTQTPKHLITATGQRVTLRCSPRSGDLSVYWYQQSLDQGLQFLIQYYNGEERAKGNILERFSAQQFPDLHSELNLSSLELGDSALYFCASSAGTATDTQYFGPGTRLTVL.

CDR3 loop: CASRSGLAGANEQYF. The DNA for the CDR3 is TGTGCCAGCAGATCCGGACTAGCGGGAGCCAACGAGCAGTACTTC. The V and J genes are TRBV6-6 and TRBJ2-7, with 13 positions matching TRBD2. V shed 6 bases, J shed 5 bases, and the junction held 7 bases outside the gene matches. CDR3 length: 15 residues. Germline CDR1 is MNHNY and CDR2 is SVGAGI (reference sequence).